One sample yielded the 23 T cell receptor beta chains listed below, sequenced in a study of blood T cell repertoires in COVID-19. Method: immunoSEQ multiplex PCR; TCRdb's copy keeps in-frame clones and lacks some. This sample carries fewer than 250,000 clones, 84% of them seen once, and the ten largest clones take 4%. The material sequenced was peripheral blood. Source of these receptors: a man aged 45 to 65 with acute or convalescent COVID-19.

DNA of the CDR3: TGTGCCATCAGTGTAAACGTCGGAGATACGCAGTATTTT. Its protein product is CAISVNVGDTQYF. This sequence joins TRBV10-3 and TRBJ2-3; D not resolved. This CDR3 contains 13 residues. Germline V gives CDR1 ENHRY, CDR2 SYGVKD. V was pared by 4 bases and J by 5 bases, with 10 bases between.

In nucleotides, the CDR3 is TGTGCCAGCAGCTTTTCGGGTTTAAGCTCTGGAAACACCATATATTTT. It specifies CASSFSGLSSGNTIYF. J is TRBJ1-3 and V is TRBV5-4, with D unresolved. CDR3 length: 16 residues. The V end lost 2 bases, the J end lost 0 bases, and 12 bases lay between the germline ends. Germline V gives CDR1 SGHNT, CDR2 YYREEE (reference sequence).

This sequence joins TRBV6-5 and TRBJ1-1, with 9 nucleotides matching TRBD1. The CDR3 is 15 residues long. Trimming cost V 2 bases and J 5 bases; bases outside gene matches: 6. CDR1 MNHEY and CDR2 SVGAGI come from the germline V gene. This chain's CDR3 is CASSYTGTGPTEAFF. As DNA, the CDR3 is TGTGCCAGCAGTTACACCGGGACAGGGCCAACTGAAGCTTTCTTT.

This clone was observed a single time. The chain combines TRBV7-9 with TRBJ2-1; 7 bases are a match to TRBD2. The ends lost 4 bases at V and 5 bases at J; junction bases unmatched: 2. Germline loops: CDR1 SEHNR, CDR2 FQNEAQ (reference sequence). This CDR3 spans 13 amino acids. The CDR3 here is CASSSGGDNEQFF. CDR3 coding DNA: TGTGCCAGCAGCTCTGGGGGGGACAATGAGCAGTTCTTC.

The V gene is TRBV2, the J gene TRBJ1-4; 9 bases align to TRBD1. Germline lookup yields CDR1 SNHLY and CDR2 FYNNEI. CDR3 size: 16 residues. The trim removed 4 bases at V and 3 bases at J, leaving 6 bases unmatched. CDR3 sequence: CASSGDRALPNEKLFF. The CDR3 DNA is TGTGCCAGCAGTGGGGACAGGGCGCTACCTAATGAAAAACTGTTTTTT.

This clone was detected many times. This sequence joins TRBV2 and TRBJ2-1, with unresolved D. The CDR3 runs to 11 residues. V lost 6 bases to trimming and J lost 8 bases, with 8 bases between them. Germline CDR1 is SNHLY and CDR2 is FYNNEI. The CDR3 DNA sequence: TGTGCCAGCAGCCAACGGGATGAGCAGTTCTTC. It specifies CASSQRDEQFF.

V is TRBV9 and J is TRBJ2-2; 7 bases map to TRBD2. Trimming removed 0 bases from V and 1 base from J; junction bases left unmatched: 6. This CDR3 has 17 amino acids. Germline-derived CDR1 and CDR2 are SGDLS and YYNGEE. Here the CDR3 reads CASSVVRLAENTGELFF. For the CDR3, the DNA is TGTGCCAGCAGCGTAGTTCGGCTAGCGGAGAACACCGGGGAGCTGTTTTTT.

The chain uses TRBV7-9 and TRBJ2-5; D uncertain. The CDR3 has 11 amino acids. Trimming left V 4 bases short and J 4 bases short, with 4 bases between. Germline CDR1 and CDR2: SEHNR and FQNEAQ (reference sequence). CDR3 nucleotide sequence: TGTGCCAGCAGCTCCATAGAGACCCAGTACTTC. It specifies CASSSIETQYF.

The chain has TRBV4-1 and TRBJ1-6, with D possibly TRBD1 on 5 matching bases. Germline V CDR1 and CDR2: MGHRA, YSYEKL. Trimming cost V 4 bases and J 9 bases, with 19 bases left between them. The CDR3 length is 16 residues. CDR3 residues: CASSLSPGTDFSPLHF. CDR3 nucleotide sequence: TGCGCCAGCAGCCTTTCTCCCGGGACTGACTTTTCACCCCTCCACTTT.

The chain recombines TRBV30 with TRBJ2-7, with TRBD2 matching over 7 bases. The junction had 12 bases not matched to a gene; V was cut back by 3 bases and J by 7 bases. The CDR3 runs 14 residues. The germline V gene encodes CDR1 GTSNPN and CDR2 SVGIG (reference sequence). CDR3 region: CAWRFSGTSREQYF. Written as DNA, the CDR3 is TGTGCCTGGAGGTTCAGCGGGACCTCGCGAGAGCAGTACTTC.

This chain connects TRBV6-1 to TRBJ2-6; a possible D gene is TRBD2 (5 bases). Trimming took 3 bases from V and 0 from J, leaving 6 bases between them. The germline gives CDR1 MNHNS, CDR2 SASEGT. CDR3 length: 15 amino acids. The CDR3 region has the DNA TGTGCCAGCAGTGAGAGGGTCTCTGGGGCCAACGTCCTGACTTTC. Amino acid sequence: CASSERVSGANVLTF.

V is TRBV28 and J is TRBJ1-1, with TRBD1 matching over 8 bases. V lost 6 bases, J lost 5 bases, and 11 bases stayed unmatched. Germline V gene lookup returns CDR1 MDHEN and CDR2 SYDVKM. This CDR3 region has 15 residues. The DNA for the CDR3 is TGTGCCAGCAGCCCGATCCAGGGGGCATTGACTGAAGCTTTCTTT. Translation: CASSPIQGALTEAFF.

The chain employs TRBV9 and TRBJ1-4; the D is unclear. Per germline, CDR1 SGDLS and CDR2 YYNGEE. Trimming pared 0 bases from V and 11 bases from J, leaving 11 bases between. This CDR3 spans 13 amino acids. Here the CDR3 reads CASSVGQSEKLFF. DNA for the CDR3: TGTGCCAGCAGCGTAGGGCAGAGCGAGAAACTGTTTTTT.

The chain has TRBV30 and TRBJ2-2; maybe TRBD2 (5 bases). CDR3 length: 15 residues. V was cut by 0 bases and J by 3 bases, with 11 bases left in between. Germline CDR1 reads GTSNPN; CDR2 reads SVGIG (reference sequence). The CDR3 loop is CAWSVGSRYTGELFF. Written as DNA, the CDR3 is TGTGCCTGGAGTGTAGGGAGTCGGTACACCGGGGAGCTGTTTTTT.

This clone was observed once. J is TRBJ2-3 and V is TRBV7-9; D remains ambiguous. The V and J ends lost 10 bases and 2 bases respectively, with 4 bases between them. The CDR3 runs 10 residues. CDR1 is SEHNR, CDR2 FQNEAQ, per germline (reference sequence). The CDR3 is CAILTDTQYF. In nucleotides, the CDR3 is TGTGCCATCCTCACAGATACGCAGTATTTT.

The gene calls are TRBV19 and TRBJ2-5; 8 bases match TRBD2. The CDR3 contains 13 residues. After removal of 6 bases from V and 3 bases from J, the junction contained 3 bases not matched to a gene. Germline CDR1 reads LNHDA; CDR2 reads SQIVND (reference sequence). The CDR3 loop reads CASSVAGKETQYF. The CDR3 DNA follows: TGTGCCAGTAGCGTAGCGGGGAAAGAGACCCAGTACTTC.

This clone was seen only once. The chain couples TRBV13 to TRBJ2-7; D ambiguous. The V end lost 10 bases, the J end lost 0 bases, and 16 bases lay between the germline ends. The CDR3 is made up of 14 amino acids. CDR1 PRHDT and CDR2 FYEKMQ come from the germline V gene (reference sequence). The CDR3 region is CATHPGDNSYEQYF. The CDR3 region has the DNA TGTGCCACCCATCCAGGCGACAACTCCTACGAGCAGTACTTC.

Note on this clone: Mismatch with germline at one junction end may stem from a read error. The gene calls are TRBV2 and TRBJ2-4; TRBD2 is a possible D gene (7 bases). The germline gives CDR1 SNHLY, CDR2 FYNNEI. The CDR3 has 11 residues. The CDR3 nucleotides read TGTGCCAGCAGAGAGGGGGGGGTTGTGTCCTTC. Protein: CASREGGVVSF.

V gene TRBV19 combines with J gene TRBJ1-3; D not resolved. The germline V and J ends were trimmed by 3 bases and 1 base, with 7 bases remaining between them. The CDR3 contains 14 residues. In germline, CDR1 is LNHDA, CDR2 SQIVND (reference sequence). The CDR3 region has the DNA TGTGCCAGTAGTATGAGTGTTTCTGGAAACACCATATATTTT. The encoded protein is CASSMSVSGNTIYF.

The chain uses TRBV5-1 and TRBJ2-5; D is possibly TRBD1 (6 bases). The V gene's germline CDR1 is SGHRS and CDR2 YFSETQ. Trimming took 0 bases from V and 2 from J, leaving 11 bases between them. The CDR3 has 15 amino acids. In DNA form, the CDR3 reads TGCGCCAGCAGCTTGGGGGACACCCCGCAAGAGACCCAGTACTTC. Translated: CASSLGDTPQETQYF.

This chain uses TRBV6-5 with TRBJ1-2, with D unresolved. The CDR3 extends over 13 amino acids. Per germline, CDR1 MNHEY and CDR2 SVGAGI. V was trimmed by 3 bases and J by 3 bases, leaving 8 bases between them. The chain's CDR3 is CASSYSRDYGYTF. DNA of the CDR3: TGTGCCAGCAGTTATTCTCGGGACTATGGCTACACCTTC.

This clone was observed a handful of times. The chain uses TRBV28 and TRBJ1-2; D not certain. Germline CDR1 and CDR2: MDHEN and SYDVKM. The CDR3 consists of 12 residues. V was shortened by 10 bases and J by 0 bases, with 9 bases between the two germline ends. CDR3 nucleotide sequence: TGTGCCACCTTAGTTCCTAACTATGGCTACACCTTC. As protein: CATLVPNYGYTF.

V gene TRBV6-2 or TRBV6-3 combines with J gene TRBJ1-3; weak D call: TRBD1 (6 bases). Germline CDR1 is MNHEY and CDR2 is SVGEGT. V lost 2 bases to trimming and J lost 1 base, with 9 bases between them. This CDR3 contains 15 residues. The CDR3: CASSYDQGSGNTIYF. The CDR3 DNA reads TGTGCCAGCAGTTACGATCAGGGGTCTGGAAACACCATATATTTT.